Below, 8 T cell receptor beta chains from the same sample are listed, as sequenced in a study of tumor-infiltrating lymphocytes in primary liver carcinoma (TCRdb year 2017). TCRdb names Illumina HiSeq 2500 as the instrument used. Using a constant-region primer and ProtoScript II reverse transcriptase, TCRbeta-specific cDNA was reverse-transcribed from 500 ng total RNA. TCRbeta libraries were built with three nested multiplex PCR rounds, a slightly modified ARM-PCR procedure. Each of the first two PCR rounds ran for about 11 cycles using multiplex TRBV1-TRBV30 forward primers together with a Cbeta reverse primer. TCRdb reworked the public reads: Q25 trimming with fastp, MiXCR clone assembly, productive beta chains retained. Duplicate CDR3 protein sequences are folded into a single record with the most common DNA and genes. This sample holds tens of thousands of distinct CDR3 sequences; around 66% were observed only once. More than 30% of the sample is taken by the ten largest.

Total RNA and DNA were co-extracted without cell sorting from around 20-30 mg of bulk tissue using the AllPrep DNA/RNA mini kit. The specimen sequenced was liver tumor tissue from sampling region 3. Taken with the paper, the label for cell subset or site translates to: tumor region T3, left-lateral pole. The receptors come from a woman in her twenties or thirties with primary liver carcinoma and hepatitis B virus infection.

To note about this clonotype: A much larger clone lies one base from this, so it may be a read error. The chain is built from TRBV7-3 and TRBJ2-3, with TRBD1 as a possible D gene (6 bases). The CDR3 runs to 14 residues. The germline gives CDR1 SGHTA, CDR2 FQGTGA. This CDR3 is CGSSRQGQTDTQYF. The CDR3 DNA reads TGTGGCAGCAGCAGACAAGGACAGACAGATACGCAGTATTTT.

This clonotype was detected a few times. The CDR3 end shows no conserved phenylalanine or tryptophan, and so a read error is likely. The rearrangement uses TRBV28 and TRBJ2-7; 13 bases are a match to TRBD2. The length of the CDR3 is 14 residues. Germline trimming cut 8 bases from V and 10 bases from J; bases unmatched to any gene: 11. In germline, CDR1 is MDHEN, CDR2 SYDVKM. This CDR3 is CASCPYTSGRAQYY. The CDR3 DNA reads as TGTGCCAGCTGTCCCTACACTAGCGGGAGGGCCCAGTACTAC.

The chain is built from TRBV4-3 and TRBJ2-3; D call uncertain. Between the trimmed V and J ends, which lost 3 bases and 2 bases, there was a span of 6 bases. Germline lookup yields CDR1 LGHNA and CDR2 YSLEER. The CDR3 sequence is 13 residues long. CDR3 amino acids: CASSQEPTDTQYF. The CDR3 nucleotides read TGCGCCAGCAGCCAGGAGCCCACAGATACGCAGTATTTT.

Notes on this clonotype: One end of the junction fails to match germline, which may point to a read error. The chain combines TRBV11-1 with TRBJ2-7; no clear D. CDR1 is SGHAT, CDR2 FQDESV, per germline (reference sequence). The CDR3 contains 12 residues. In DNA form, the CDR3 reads TGTGCCAGCAACTTCATGGGTTACGAGCAGTGTTTC. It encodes CASNFMGYEQCF.

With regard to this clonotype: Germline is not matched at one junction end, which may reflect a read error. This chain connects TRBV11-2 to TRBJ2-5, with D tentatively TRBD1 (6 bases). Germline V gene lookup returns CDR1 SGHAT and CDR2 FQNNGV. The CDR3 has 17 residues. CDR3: CASSPHGQRVGKETQYF. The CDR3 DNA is TGTGCAAGCAGCCCCCATGGACAGAGAGTGGGGAAAGAGACCCAGTACTTC.

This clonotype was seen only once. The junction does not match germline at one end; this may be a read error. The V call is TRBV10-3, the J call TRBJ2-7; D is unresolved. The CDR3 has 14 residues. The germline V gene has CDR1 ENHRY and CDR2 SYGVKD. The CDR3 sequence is CVISDPDRNYEQYF. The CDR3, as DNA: TGTGTCATCAGTGACCCCGACCGAAACTACGAGCAGTACTTC.

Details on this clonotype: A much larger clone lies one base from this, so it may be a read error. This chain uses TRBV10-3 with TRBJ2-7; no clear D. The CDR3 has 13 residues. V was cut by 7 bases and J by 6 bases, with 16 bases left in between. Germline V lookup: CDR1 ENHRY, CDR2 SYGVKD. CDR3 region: CAIKPARAGEQYF. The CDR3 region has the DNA TGTGCCATCAAACCAGCGAGAGCAGGCGAGCAGTACTTC.

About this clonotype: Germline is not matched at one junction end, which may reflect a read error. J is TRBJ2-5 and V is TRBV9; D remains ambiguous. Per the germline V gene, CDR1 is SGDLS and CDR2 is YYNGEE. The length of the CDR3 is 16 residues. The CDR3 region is CASSVDVETRRETQYF. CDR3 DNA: TGTGCCAGCAGTGTAGACGTAGAAACCCGCCGAGAGACCCAGTACTTC.